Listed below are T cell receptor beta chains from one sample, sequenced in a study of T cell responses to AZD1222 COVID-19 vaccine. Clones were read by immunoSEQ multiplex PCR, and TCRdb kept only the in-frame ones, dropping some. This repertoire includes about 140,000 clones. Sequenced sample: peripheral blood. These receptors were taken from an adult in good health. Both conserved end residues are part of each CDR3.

CASSPPGRGRLVNTEAFF TRBJ1-1 TRBV18
CASSPQASTDTQYF TRBJ2-3 TRBV7-8
CASSPHGGVETQYF TRBJ2-5 TRBV7-9
CASGHYSNQPQHF TRBJ1-5 TRBV6-6
CASSQAPGQGLSYGYTF TRBJ1-2 TRBV3-1/TRBV3-2
CASSTVEYTEAFF TRBJ1-1 TRBV19
CASSLEGTGVEKLFF TRBJ1-4 TRBV5-1
CASSSGEGDNSPLHF TRBJ1-6 TRBV7-9
CASSLAQTGGTGELFF TRBJ2-2 TRBV7-2
CASSLLGQGIYTDTQYF TRBJ2-3 TRBV11-2
CASSYSIFGRDTQYF TRBJ2-3 TRBV6-5
CASSMQGVLTDTQYF TRBJ2-3 TRBV19
CARTPRGGRVQTQYF TRBJ2-5 TRBV11-2
CASSLDRNGYTF TRBJ1-2 TRBV28
CASSFGRSTDTQYF TRBJ2-3 TRBV25-1
CASSPQPGGGEDTEAFF TRBJ1-1 TRBV9
CASSPTTSPGQGEKLFF TRBJ1-4 TRBV4-2
CASSLDGGYYEQYF TRBJ2-7 TRBV7-9
CATSDFGGGYTF TRBJ1-2 TRBV24-1
CASRQSDTPNGYTF TRBJ1-2 TRBV7-9
CASSPGSGTDYNEQFF TRBJ2-1 TRBV27
CASSLGQGGMNTEAFF TRBJ1-1 TRBV5-1